This TCR beta chain appears in the sequencing data of a study of T-cell reconstitution after alpha-beta-depleted transplantation in children. Study-wide points: After one year, T-cell counts and TCRbeta diversity mostly came from new T cells. Some patients' high day-60 TCRbeta diversity was attributed to recipient cells surviving conditioning. Roughly two months post-transplant, alpha-beta T cells reportedly originated from several hundred graft clones that had expanded.

Preparing the TCRbeta library involved the use of unique molecular identifiers. TCRdb re-derived calls from the PCR reads in MiXCR, one entry per CDR3 protein. The data contain about 190,000 distinct CDR3 sequences, around 10% of them singletons. This clonotype came up many times. No antigen is known for it. The sequence derives from a boy aged 2-9 years with acute myeloid leukemia, due to receive a stem cell transplant. Sequenced material: PBMCs, taken before TCRalphabeta/CD19-depleted stem cell transplant.

As DNA, the CDR3 is TGTGCCAGCAGCCAAGTTCGGGGGCGCGAGGAGACCCAGTACTTC. Amino acids: CASSQVRGREETQYF. The rearrangement uses TRBV14 and TRBJ2-5, with D possibly being TRBD1 or TRBD2 (6 bases each). Germline lookup yields CDR1 SGHDN and CDR2 FVKESK. V was pared by 1 base and J by 5 bases, with 14 bases between. This CDR3 has 15 residues. The whole variable domain, filled in from reference TRBV14 and TRBJ2-5, reads EAGVTQFPSHSVIEKGQTVTLRCDPISGHDNLYWYRRVMGKEIKFLLHFVKESKQDESGMPNNRFLAERTGGTYSTLKVQPAELEDSGVYFCASSQVRGREETQYFGPGTRLLVL.